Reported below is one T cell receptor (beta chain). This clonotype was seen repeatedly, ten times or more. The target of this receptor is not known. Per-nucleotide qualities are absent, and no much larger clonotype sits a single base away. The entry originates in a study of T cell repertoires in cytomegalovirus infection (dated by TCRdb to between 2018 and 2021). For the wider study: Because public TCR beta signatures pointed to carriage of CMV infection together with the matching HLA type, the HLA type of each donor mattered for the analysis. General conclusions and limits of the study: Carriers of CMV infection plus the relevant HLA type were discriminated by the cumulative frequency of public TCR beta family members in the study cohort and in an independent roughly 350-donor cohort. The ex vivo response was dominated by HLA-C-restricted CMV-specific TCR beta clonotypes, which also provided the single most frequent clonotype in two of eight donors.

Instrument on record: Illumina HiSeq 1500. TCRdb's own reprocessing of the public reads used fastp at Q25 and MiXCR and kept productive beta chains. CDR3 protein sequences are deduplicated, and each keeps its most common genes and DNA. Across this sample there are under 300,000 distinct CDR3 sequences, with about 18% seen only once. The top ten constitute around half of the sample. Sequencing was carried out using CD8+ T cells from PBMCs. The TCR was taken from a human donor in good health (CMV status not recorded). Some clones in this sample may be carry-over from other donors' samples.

The DNA sequence is TGTGCCAGCAGTCCAGCGGGCATTAACACCGGGGAGCTGTTTTTT. Translation gives CASSPAGINTGELFF. The rearrangement joined TRBV12-3 or TRBV12-4 to TRBJ2-2; the best D guess is TRBD2, with 6 bases matching. The CDR3 runs 15 amino acids, cysteine and phenylalanine included. Only the CDR3 portion is preserved as DNA: 45 bases, with reading frame beginning at the first base. Between the V and J ends, shortened by 5 bases and 2 bases respectively, the junction contains 12 bases.